The clone carrying this T cell receptor beta chain was seen more than once but under ten times. The data stem from a study of early T cells in non-severe SARS-CoV-2 infection. For the study at large: Sequencing was performed on bulk RNA from unsorted whole blood, leaving chains unpaired.

CDR3 length: 15 residues. The germline V gene encodes CDR1 KGHDR and CDR2 SFDVKD. The germline V and J ends were trimmed by 1 base and 4 bases, with 9 bases remaining between them. Using its own MiXCR run on the 5' RACE reads, TCRdb lists one record per CDR3 protein. The repertoire consists of approximately 97,000 distinct CDR3 sequences, with less than 15% occurring once and the leading ten covering about 6.2%. The specimen was whole blood. V is TRBV24-1 and J is TRBJ2-2; D is undetermined. This TCR was sampled from an adult who was a healthcare worker with PCR-confirmed SARS-CoV-2 infection or an uninfected control (not recorded which). The CDR3 DNA follows: TGTGCCACCAGTGATTTTGGAAGACCCACCGGGGAGCTGTTTTTT. Protein product: CATSDFGRPTGELFF.